One and the same sample provided the 17 T cell receptor beta chains below, sequenced in a study of T cell repertoires in cytomegalovirus infection. A single record per CDR3 protein comes from TCRdb applying MiXCR to the reads. The sample includes approximately 200,000 distinct CDR3 sequences, over 20% seen only once; the top ten take around a sixth. What was sequenced was CD8+ T cells from PBMCs. The origin of the receptors is a human donor in good health (CMV status not recorded). Some clones in this sample may be carry-over from other donors' samples.

In its sample, this clonotype was seen many times. An end of the junction does not agree with germline; a read error may underlie this. The chain employs TRBV12-3 or TRBV12-4 and TRBJ1-1; D is uncertain. The CDR3 is 12 residues long. The CDR3 protein is CASSLGNTEAFF. The DNA of the CDR3 is TGTGCCAGCAGCTTAGGGAACACTGAAGCTTTCTTT.

This clonotype was seen ten or more times. The rearrangement uses TRBV7-2 and TRBJ1-2; no firm D call. This CDR3 has 18 residues. CDR1 SGHTA and CDR2 FQGNSA come from the germline V gene. Trimming pared 5 bases from V and 8 bases from J, leaving 30 bases between. In DNA form, the CDR3 reads TGTGCCAGCAGCCTAACGGGCGGGATACCCCATTTGTTTCGAGGCTACACCTTC. As protein: CASSLTGGIPHLFRGYTF.

For this clonotype: A single base separates this from a much larger clone, so it may be a read error. The CDR3 is CASSNNPYGYTF. The DNA of the CDR3 is TGTGCCAGCAGCAACAATCCCTATGGCTACACCTTC. J is TRBJ1-2 and V is TRBV7-4; D ambiguous. The CDR3 length is 12 residues. V was shortened by 5 bases and J by 4 bases, with 8 bases between the two germline ends. Germline CDR1 SGHVT, CDR2 SQSDAQ.

V gene TRBV7-8 combines with J gene TRBJ2-2; D might be TRBD1 or TRBD2, each matching 6 bases. V was trimmed by 3 bases and J by 1 base, leaving 18 bases between them. CDR1 is SGHVS, CDR2 FQNEAQ, per germline. The CDR3 consists of 18 residues. CDR3 residues: CASSFRGLGDLNTGELFF. CDR3 nucleotide sequence: TGTGCCAGCAGCTTCCGGGGGCTTGGAGACTTGAACACCGGGGAGCTGTTTTTT.

This clonotype has just a few counts. This chain links TRBV2 with TRBJ2-1, with 8 bases identical to TRBD2. Trimming cost V 6 bases and J 3 bases; bases outside gene matches: 7. CDR1 and CDR2 (germline): SNHLY, FYNNEI. CDR3 length equals 15 residues. CDR3 loop: CASRQASGGYNEQFF. DNA for the CDR3: TGTGCCAGCAGACAGGCAAGCGGGGGCTACAATGAGCAGTTCTTC.

The CDR3 sequence: CASSLRCSTDTQYF. The CDR3 coding sequence is TGCGCCAGCAGTCTCCGTTGCAGCACAGATACGCAGTATTTT. This rearrangement joins TRBV23-1 to TRBJ2-3; D remains ambiguous. TRBV23-1 is placed among ORFs of uncertain function. Trimming removed 4 bases from V and 0 bases from J, with 8 bases in between. The CDR3 contains 14 residues.

This clonotype was seen many times. This chain uses TRBV12-3 or TRBV12-4 with TRBJ2-3; 9 bases align to TRBD2. V dropped 2 bases and J dropped 0; count of bases not matched to a gene: 3. This CDR3 comprises 16 residues. CDR3 bases: TGTGCCAGCAGTTTACTAGCGGGGAGAAGCACAGATACGCAGTATTTT. This gives the protein CASSLLAGRSTDTQYF.

V is TRBV7-8 and J is TRBJ2-3; D gene ambiguous. The V and J ends lost 1 base and 5 bases respectively, with 4 bases between them. In germline, CDR1 is SGHVS, CDR2 FQNEAQ. The CDR3 length is 12 residues. The CDR3 nucleotides read TGTGCCAGCAGCTTAGAATTAGATACGCAGTATTTT. This codes for CASSLELDTQYF.

This clonotype has at least ten counts. The chain carries TRBV7-2 and TRBJ1-6; 7 bases fit TRBD1. Per the germline V gene, CDR1 is SGHTA and CDR2 is FQGNSA. This CDR3 spans 14 amino acids. V was pared by 9 bases and J by 9 bases, with 11 bases of the junction left unmatched. The CDR3 DNA is TGTGCCAGTGACCCGGGACAGTCGGGTTCACCCCTCCACTTT. It translates to CASDPGQSGSPLHF. The complete variable domain, with remaining parts taken from reference TRBV7-2 and TRBJ1-6, reads GAGVSQSPSNKVTEKGKDVELRCDPISGHTALYWYRQSLGQGLEFLIYFQGNSAPDKSGLPSDRFSAERTGGSVSTLTIQRTQQEDSAVYLCASDPGQSGSPLHFGNGTRLTVT.

This clonotype has ten or more counts. The genes are TRBV7-9 and TRBJ2-7; D is unresolved. The germline V gene has CDR1 SEHNR and CDR2 FQNEAQ (reference sequence). The CDR3 is 11 residues long. The V end lost 5 bases, the J end lost 7 bases, and 9 bases lay between the germline ends. The CDR3 sequence: CASSLSQEQYF. In nucleotides, the CDR3 is TGTGCCAGCAGCCTTTCCCAAGAGCAGTACTTC.

This clonotype was counted only a few times. The chain recombines TRBV6-2 or TRBV6-3 with TRBJ2-1, with D tentatively TRBD2 (5 bases). Germline-derived CDR1 and CDR2 are MNHEY and SVGEGT. The CDR3 is made up of 16 amino acids. The V end lost 4 bases, the J end lost 2 bases, and 15 bases lay between the germline ends. The DNA for the CDR3 is TGTGCCAGCAGTTCGTTACCGGGGAGCGCCTACAATGAGCAGTTCTTC. Protein product: CASSSLPGSAYNEQFF.

The sample holds many counts of this clonotype. The chain has TRBV7-6 and TRBJ2-3; D gene ambiguous. Between the trimmed V and J ends, which lost 1 base and 5 bases, there was a span of 7 bases. Germline CDR1 SGHVS, CDR2 FNYEAQ. This CDR3 region has 13 residues. DNA of the CDR3: TGTGCCAGCAGCTTAGGTCTGCTAGATACGCAGTATTTT. Translation: CASSLGLLDTQYF.

The rearrangement uses TRBV15 and TRBJ2-1; D uncertain. CDR3 length: 11 amino acids. V gave up 4 bases and J gave up 10 bases, with 8 bases separating them. Germline CDR1 LNHNV, CDR2 YYDKDF (reference sequence). Here the CDR3 DNA reads TGTGCCACCAGCATTCGAGGCGAGCAGTTCTTC. It is translated as CATSIRGEQFF.

The chain employs TRBV5-4 and TRBJ1-1; D is perhaps TRBD1 (5 bases). With 6 bases removed from V and 5 bases from J, the gap between germline ends came to 14 bases. This CDR3 has 13 residues. The germline V gene has CDR1 SGHNT and CDR2 YYREEE (reference sequence). The CDR3 spells CASTLTGYTEAFF. The CDR3 nucleotides are TGTGCCAGCACCCTAACAGGATATACTGAAGCTTTCTTT.

This chain links TRBV7-8 with TRBJ2-1; D is unclear. Deletions cut 1 base from V and 8 bases from J, with 9 bases between. Per the germline V gene, CDR1 is SGHVS and CDR2 is FQNEAQ. The CDR3 consists of 13 residues. The CDR3, as DNA: TGTGCCAGCAGCTTAGGGCGCCTGCATGAGCAGTTCTTC. As protein: CASSLGRLHEQFF.

The V and J genes are TRBV23-1 and TRBJ1-4; perhaps TRBD1 as D (6 bases). TRBV23-1 qualifies as an ORF whose function is uncertain. Trimming took off 6 bases at V and 1 base at J, with 18 bases between the two ends. This CDR3 comprises 17 residues. CDR3 sequence: CASRPFRDNVTNEKLFF. The DNA of the CDR3 is TGCGCCAGCAGACCTTTCCGGGACAATGTAACTAATGAAAAACTGTTTTTT.

The chain recombines TRBV20-1 with TRBJ2-7; TRBD2 matches 9 bases. CDR1 and CDR2 from the germline V gene are DFQATT and SNEGSKA (reference sequence). The CDR3 extends over 17 amino acids. V shed 0 bases and J 3 bases; nucleotides not matched to a gene: 12. The CDR3 coding sequence is TGCAGTGCTAGAGATCGTGGGCTAGCGGGGCCCTTCTACGAGCAGTACTTC. Its translation is CSARDRGLAGPFYEQYF.